This TCR beta chain was identified in a study of T-cell reconstitution after alpha-beta-depleted transplantation in children. Notes on the study in general: After transplant, at about two months, alpha-beta T cells were reportedly derived from several hundred expanded graft clones.

As to this clonotype: Its specificity is not known.

The CDR3 contains 15 residues. J gave up 6 bases and V 2 bases, and 8 bases lay outside the gene matches. CDR1 is SGHRS, CDR2 YFSETQ, per germline. A TCRbeta library incorporating unique molecular identifiers was prepared. From the PCR reads, TCRdb called clonotypes with MiXCR, one entry per CDR3 protein. The sample shows about 58,000 distinct CDR3 sequences, 35% to 55% of them seen only once. The source material was PBMCs, mostly from graft donor cells, sampled 360 days after TCRalphabeta/CD19-depleted stem cell transplant. The receptor was isolated from a male patient aged 10-17 years who had a stem cell transplant for acute lymphoblastic leukemia, so the T cells may come from the graft donor. The rearrangement joins TRBV5-1 to TRBJ2-3; 8 positions agree with TRBD1. The CDR3 DNA reads as TGCGCCAGCAGCTTTCCGTCAGGGGGCCAGGATACGCAGTATTTT. Protein sequence: CASSFPSGGQDTQYF.